This T cell receptor beta chain emerged from a study of T-cell memory formation after mild COVID-19. Amplification by 5'RACE using constant-segment primers produced TCR alpha and TCR beta cDNA libraries that carried sample barcodes and UMIs. Each CDR3 protein is one row after TCRdb ran MiXCR on the 5' RACE reads. This table holds 200,000 to 250,000 distinct CDR3 sequences, roughly 14% found once. Of note for this clonotype: Its specificity is not known.

Regarding the study as a whole: Contracting clones from day 15 to 85 showed balanced CD4/CD8; later expanders favored CD4+.

Sequenced input: PBMCs or a T cell subset sorted from them (not recorded which). This TCR derives from an adult woman who had mild COVID-19 (a few samples of this study predate the infection). Cell type and time point are not known.

The DNA of the CDR3 is TGCGCCAGCAGCTTTTGGACAGGCCCGAACACTGAAGCTTTCTTT. Translation: CASSFWTGPNTEAFF. V and J are TRBV5-1 and TRBJ1-1; TRBD1 matches at 7 bases. This CDR3 is built from 15 residues. Germline values: CDR1 SGHRS, CDR2 YFSETQ. The V segment lost 2 bases and the J segment 1 base; nucleotides outside the gene matches: 5.